This T cell receptor (beta chain) was recovered during a study of response to subunit inactivated influenza vaccine (dated 2018 in TCRdb). Regarding the study in general: Deep quantitative T cell receptor repertoire profiling was used in the study to track responses to a trivalent subunit inactivated influenza vaccine. The investigation overall reported the following: It was suggested by the authors that each seasonal influenza vaccination may recruit only a limited number of new T cells.

Taken from the germline V gene, the CDR1 and CDR2 loops are MNHNS and SASEGT. The CDR3 numbers 12 residues from cysteine through phenylalanine. Of the read, only the CDR3 DNA is kept; its 36 bases are in frame from base 1. V and J are truncated by 6 bases and 5 bases respectively, leaving an intervening sequence of 11 bases. Comments on this clonotype: The specificity of this receptor is unknown. No base quality information exists; no much larger clone differs at one position.

Library creation used RT-PCR. The sample was run on an Illumina HiSeq 2500. TCRdb trimmed the raw reads at Q25, called clones with MiXCR and kept productive beta chains. All rows with the same CDR3 protein become a single entry with the most common DNA and genes. The table for this sample lists 800,000 or so distinct CDR3 sequences; around 20% of them were counted only once. The biggest ten clones account for about 10% of the sample. The rearranged chain carries TRBV6-1 and TRBJ2-7, with TRBD2 as a weak D call on 5 bases. The specimen was PBMCs from blood, collected less than 6 days after vaccination. The TCR comes from a middle-aged man who received an inactivated influenza vaccine. Donor details come from another sample of the same person, matched by shared clones. The CDR3 region: CASSVLGDEQYF. The DNA is TGTGCCAGCAGCGTCCTGGGAGACGAGCAGTACTTC.